Below, one TCR beta chain is given with its context. Authors' processing steps: Scientists estimated how many nucleated cells there were by amplifying reference gene primers. Clones were sequenced by immunoSEQ multiplex PCR, and TCRdb holds only the in-frame ones, with some missing. V and J calls and clone size are given by that table; D and trimming were obtained from the DNA. The data show about 190,000 clones, approximately 91% seen once. This record comes from a study of blood T cell repertoires in COVID-19. In the study overall: There were acute and convalescent COVID-19 samples, and they came from the United States, Italy and Spain.

Germline values: CDR1 SGDLS, CDR2 YYNGEE. The V end was cut by 3 bases, the J end by 4 bases, with 11 bases between. The CDR3 length is 14 residues. The source is a man between 65 and 85 years old with active or convalescent COVID-19. The chain joins TRBV9 to TRBJ1-5, with D possibly being TRBD1 (6 bases). The sequenced sample consisted of peripheral blood. The CDR3 bases are TGTGCCAGCAGCGCAGGGGTACGAAATCAGCCCCAGCATTTT. It codes for CASSAGVRNQPQHF.